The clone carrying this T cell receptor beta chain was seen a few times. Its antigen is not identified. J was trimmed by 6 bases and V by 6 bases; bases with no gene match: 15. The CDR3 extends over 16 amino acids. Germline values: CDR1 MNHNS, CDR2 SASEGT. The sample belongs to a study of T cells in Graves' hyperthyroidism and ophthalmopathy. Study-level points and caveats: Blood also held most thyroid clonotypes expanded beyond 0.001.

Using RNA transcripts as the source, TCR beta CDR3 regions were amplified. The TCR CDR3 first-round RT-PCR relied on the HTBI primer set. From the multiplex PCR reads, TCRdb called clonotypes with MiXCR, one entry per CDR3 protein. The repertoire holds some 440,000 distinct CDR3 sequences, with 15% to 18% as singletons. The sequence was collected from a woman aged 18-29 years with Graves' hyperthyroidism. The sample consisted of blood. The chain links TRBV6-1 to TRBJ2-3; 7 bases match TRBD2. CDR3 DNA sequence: TGTGCCAGCAGCGACCAAGCGGGAAGGGCTGGGGATACGCAGTATTTT. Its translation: CASSDQAGRAGDTQYF.